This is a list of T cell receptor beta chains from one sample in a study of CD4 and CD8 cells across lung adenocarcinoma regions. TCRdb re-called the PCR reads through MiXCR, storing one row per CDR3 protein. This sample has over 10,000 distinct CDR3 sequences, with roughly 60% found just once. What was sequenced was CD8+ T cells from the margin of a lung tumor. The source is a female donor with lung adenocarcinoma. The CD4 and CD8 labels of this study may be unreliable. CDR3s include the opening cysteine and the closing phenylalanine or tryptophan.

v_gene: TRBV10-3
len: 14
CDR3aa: CAISDRQGGNEQFF

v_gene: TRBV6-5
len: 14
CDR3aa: CASSYSGGGDTQYF

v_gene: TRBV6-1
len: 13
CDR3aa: CATADRGNQPQHF

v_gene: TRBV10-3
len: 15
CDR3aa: CAVGQGVFVPDTQYF

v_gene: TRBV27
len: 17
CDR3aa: CASSLSFPTLLYNEQFF

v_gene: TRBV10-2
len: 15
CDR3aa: CASRELAGGTNTQYF

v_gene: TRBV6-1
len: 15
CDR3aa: CGSSPGRWAQDTQYF

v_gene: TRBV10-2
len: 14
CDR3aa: CASSVAGGWETQYF

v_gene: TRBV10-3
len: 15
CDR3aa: CGGGYGDRDQDTQYF

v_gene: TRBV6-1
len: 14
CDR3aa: CASSGTGRDTEAFF

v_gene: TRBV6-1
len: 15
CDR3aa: CASRQREGRTGELFF

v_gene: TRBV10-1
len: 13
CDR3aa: CASSEGGVETQYF

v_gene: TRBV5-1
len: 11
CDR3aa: CASSFAGELFF

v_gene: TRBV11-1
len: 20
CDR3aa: CASSLGAGLGLAGVFYEQYF

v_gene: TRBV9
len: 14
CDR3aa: CASSVGDVHNEQFF

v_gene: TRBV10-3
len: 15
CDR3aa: CAGGPGGGDQETQYF

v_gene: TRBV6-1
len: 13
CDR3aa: CASRTGGPDTQYF

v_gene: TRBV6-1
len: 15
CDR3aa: CARGPSGGGQETQYF

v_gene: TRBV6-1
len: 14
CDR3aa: CASLGQPNTGELFF

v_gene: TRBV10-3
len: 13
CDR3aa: CATQLRESTEAFF

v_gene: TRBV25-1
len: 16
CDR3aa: CASGGYGGRGSDTQYF

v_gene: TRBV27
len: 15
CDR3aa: CASSSGPHRGSPLHF

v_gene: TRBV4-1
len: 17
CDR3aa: CASSQDPSSGGNNEQFF

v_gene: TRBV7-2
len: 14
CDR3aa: CASSLAGRWGTQYF

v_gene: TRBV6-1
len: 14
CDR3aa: CASSGRGGPDTQYF

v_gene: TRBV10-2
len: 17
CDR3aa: CASSERTGTRSKNIQYF

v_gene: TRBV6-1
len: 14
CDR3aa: CASSETGTGLGYTF

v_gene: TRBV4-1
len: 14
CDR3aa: CASSQVQNTGELFF

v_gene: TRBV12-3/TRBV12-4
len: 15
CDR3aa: CASSGGSWYDQPQHF

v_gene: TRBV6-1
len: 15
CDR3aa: CGRSSGLGAKNTQYF

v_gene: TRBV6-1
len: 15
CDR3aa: CASSEEGGMGSEQYF

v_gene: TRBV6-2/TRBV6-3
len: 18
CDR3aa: CASTDRGLAGGGPETQYF

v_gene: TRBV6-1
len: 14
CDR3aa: CASSEAGGKNTQYF

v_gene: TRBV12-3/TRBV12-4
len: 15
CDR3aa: CASIYSSAEKIEQFF

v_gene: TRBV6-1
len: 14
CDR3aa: CASSGQGAGEKLFF

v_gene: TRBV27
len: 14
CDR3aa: CASTGLRGKNIQYF

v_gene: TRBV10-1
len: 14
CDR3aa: CASSESITGGVPSF

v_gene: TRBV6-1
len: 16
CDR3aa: CASSATGLRAKDIQYF

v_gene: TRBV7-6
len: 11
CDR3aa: CASTSGDTQYF

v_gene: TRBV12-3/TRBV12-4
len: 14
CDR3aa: CASSAGNVNTEAFF

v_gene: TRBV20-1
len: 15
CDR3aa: CSAEISGGTLHEQFF

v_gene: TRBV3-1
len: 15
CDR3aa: CASSQDWGHDYGYTF

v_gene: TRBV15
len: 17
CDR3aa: CATSRERQARSGNTIYF

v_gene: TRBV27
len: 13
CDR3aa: CARGLWGKNTQYF

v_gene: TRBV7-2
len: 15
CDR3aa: CASSLGAGGQGTQYF

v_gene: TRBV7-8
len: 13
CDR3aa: CASSLGGDEKLFF

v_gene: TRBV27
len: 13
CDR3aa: CASSLTGANVLTF

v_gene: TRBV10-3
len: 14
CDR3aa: CATEGRVGNQPQHF

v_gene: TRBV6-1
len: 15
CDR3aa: CASSPGLGGKNIQYF

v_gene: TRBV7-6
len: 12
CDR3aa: CASSLVGHGYTF

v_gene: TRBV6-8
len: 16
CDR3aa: CACRASGDPTTETQYF

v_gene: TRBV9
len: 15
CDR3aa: CASSAVTGGSNEQFF

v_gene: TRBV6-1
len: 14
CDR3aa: CAGQGGRDQETQYF

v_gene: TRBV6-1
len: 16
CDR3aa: CASSETSGGASDIQYF

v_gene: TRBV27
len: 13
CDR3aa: CASGEQGTNTQYF